These T cell receptor beta chains were read from a single sample in a study of beta chain features in type 1 diabetes. The data were produced by immunoSEQ multiplex PCR, yet TCRdb's version contains in-frame clones alone and is incomplete. The sample includes 160,000 or so clones, around 10% seen only once; the top ten take approximately 2%. What was sequenced was central memory CD4+ T cells from blood. Source of these receptors: a man between 18 and 35 years old in good health. Each CDR3 is given with its conserved first and last residue. The D gene is left open where the match is weak. The size of a clone is reported for some rows only, either as once, few or many, or as a class for expanded clones.

TRBV11-1	TRBJ2-7	TRBD1	few	CASSSDREEQYF	TGTGCCAGCAGCTCCGACAGGGAAGAGCAGTACTTC
TRBV5-4	TRBJ2-7	.	many	CASSLGREGKQYF	TGTGCCAGCAGCTTAGGGCGAGAGGGGAAGCAGTACTTC
TRBV7-2	TRBJ1-1	.	.	CASSRGQNTEAFF	TGTGCCAGCAGCCGGGGACAGAACACTGAAGCTTTCTTT
TRBV5-6	TRBJ1-1	.	.	CASGTGLGTEAFF	TGTGCCAGCGGTACAGGGTTGGGCACTGAAGCTTTCTTT
TRBV29-1	TRBJ2-5	.	.	CSVGGPEGQETQYF	TGCAGCGTTGGGGGCCCCGAGGGACAAGAGACCCAGTACTTC
TRBV7-2	TRBJ2-5	.	few	CASRLNRFQETQYF	TGTGCCAGCAGATTGAACAGGTTTCAAGAGACCCAGTACTTC
TRBV5-1	TRBJ1-5	.	.	CASSLGQGRNQPQHF	TGCGCCAGCAGCTTGGGGCAGGGAAGGAATCAGCCCCAGCATTTT
TRBV7-3	TRBJ2-5	TRBD2	few	CASSYLREETQYF	TGTGCCAGCAGCTACCTGCGGGAGGAGACCCAGTACTTC
TRBV27	TRBJ2-6	.	.	CASSRQASGANVLTF	TGTGCCAGCAGCCGACAGGCCTCTGGGGCCAACGTCCTGACTTTC
TRBV29-1	TRBJ1-1	.	few	CSVARATEAFF	TGCAGCGTTGCCAGGGCCACTGAAGCTTTCTTT
TRBV25-1	TRBJ1-2	.	.	CASRNKGYGYTF	TGTGCCAGCAGAAACAAAGGTTATGGCTACACCTTC
TRBV15	TRBJ2-7	TRBD1	.	CATSTIRGQGNSYEQYF	TGTGCCACCAGCACGATAAGGGGACAGGGGAACTCCTACGAGCAGTACTTC
TRBV7-2	TRBJ1-2	TRBD1	.	CASSEDRGRGGYTF	TGTGCCAGCAGCGAAGACAGGGGGCGCGGTGGCTACACCTTC
TRBV15	TRBJ2-7	TRBD1	.	CATSREDRAREQYF	TGTGCCACCAGCAGAGAAGACAGGGCACGGGAGCAGTACTTC
TRBV4-1	TRBJ1-1	.	few	CASSQDRRGNTEAFF	TGCGCCAGCAGCCAAGATCGGAGAGGGAACACTGAAGCTTTCTTT
TRBV7-2	TRBJ2-1	TRBD1	few	CASSLNRGGYNEQFF	TGTGCCAGCAGCTTGAACAGGGGTGGGTACAATGAGCAGTTCTTC